The 32 T cell receptor beta chains in this list originate from one sample, sequenced in a study of radiotherapy plus CTLA-4 blockade in lung cancer. Method: immunoSEQ multiplex PCR; TCRdb's copy keeps in-frame clones and lacks some. The sample holds roughly 80,000 clones; about 79% are singletons and the top ten take 3.5% to 4.5%. The material was peripheral blood, obtained from a patient treated with radiotherapy plus ipilimumab. These receptors originate from a human donor with non-small cell lung cancer who had a partial response to radiotherapy plus ipilimumab. Some clones in this sample may be carry-over from other donors' samples.

This clone was detected once. The genes are TRBV30 and TRBJ1-2, with no clear D. With 0 bases removed from V and 0 bases from J, the gap between germline ends came to 23 bases. The CDR3 covers 19 residues. Germline-derived CDR1 and CDR2 are GTSNPN and SVGIG (reference sequence). The CDR3 nucleotides read TGTGCCTGGAGTGTACTTATGAGTTTTTACTTCACAGCTAACTATGGCTACACCTTC. Its translation is CAWSVLMSFYFTANYGYTF.

The genes are TRBV6-1 and TRBJ2-7, with unresolved D. V was shortened by 0 bases and J by 6 bases, with 9 bases between the two germline ends. From germline, CDR1 is MNHNS and CDR2 SASEGT. The CDR3 sequence is 13 residues long. The CDR3 is CASSEARIGEQYF. CDR3 sequence (DNA): TGTGCCAGCAGTGAAGCCAGGATTGGCGAGCAGTACTTC.

The chain links TRBV18 to TRBJ2-5; 14 nucleotides match TRBD2. This CDR3 contains 18 residues. J gave up 4 bases and V 0 bases, and 7 bases lay outside the gene matches. The V gene's germline CDR1 is KGHSH and CDR2 LQKENI. The CDR3 DNA reads as TGTGCCAGCTCACCACCGGGACTAGCGGGAGCATGGAGAGAGACCCAGTACTTC. Protein: CASSPPGLAGAWRETQYF.

DNA of the CDR3: TGCAGTGCCCTACAGGGGCTTGGCTACACCTTC. This encodes CSALQGLGYTF. The chain recombines TRBV20-1 with TRBJ1-2, with TRBD1 matching over 7 bases. The V segment lost 6 bases and the J segment 7 bases; nucleotides outside the gene matches: 5. This CDR3 has 11 residues. Germline V gene sequence: CDR1 DFQATT, CDR2 SNEGSKA (reference sequence).

This clone was counted between two and nine times. This chain links TRBV5-4 with TRBJ1-3; no clear D. Germline lookup yields CDR1 SGHNT and CDR2 YYREEE (reference sequence). Trimming left V 2 bases short and J 0 bases short, with 9 bases between. The CDR3 spans 15 residues. The CDR3 DNA reads TGTGCCAGCAGCTTCCGAGGGTCCTCTGGAAACACCATATATTTT. Translated, it gives CASSFRGSSGNTIYF.

This chain uses TRBV19 with TRBJ1-4; the D gene is possibly TRBD1 (5 bases). The CDR3 spans 15 residues. Trimming removed 7 bases from V and 3 bases from J, with 15 bases in between. Germline values: CDR1 LNHDA, CDR2 SQIVND (reference sequence). CDR3 nucleotides: TGTGCCAGTACCGGCGGGGCCAGAGCTAATGAAAAACTGTTTTTT. Translation gives CASTGGARANEKLFF.

V gene TRBV7-9 combines with J gene TRBJ1-4; the D gene is possibly TRBD1 (6 bases). The V end lost 1 base, the J end lost 13 bases, and 13 bases lay between the germline ends. CDR1 is SEHNR and CDR2 is FQNEAQ in the germline V gene (reference sequence). The length of the CDR3 is 13 residues. DNA of the CDR3: TGTGCCAGCAGCTTAGATCCCAGGGGCCGACTGTTTTTT. Protein: CASSLDPRGRLFF.

The genes are TRBV28 and TRBJ1-2; D unresolved. CDR1 and CDR2 (germline): MDHEN, SYDVKM. Trimming took off 8 bases at V and 7 bases at J, with 20 bases between the two ends. This CDR3 region has 14 residues. The CDR3 region is CASDFGDGRTGYTF. CDR3 nucleotide sequence: TGTGCCAGCGACTTCGGGGATGGGAGAACTGGCTACACCTTC.

V and J are TRBV5-5 and TRBJ1-6; D is unclear. The CDR3 is 13 residues long. Between the trimmed V and J ends, which lost 1 base and 14 bases, there was a span of 13 bases. CDR1 is SGHKS, CDR2 YYEKEE, per germline (reference sequence). Here the CDR3 DNA reads TGTGCCAGCAGCTTGTCTGGGTCGGGGACCCTCCACTTT. Its translation is CASSLSGSGTLHF.

The chain couples TRBV6-5 to TRBJ2-2; possible D gene TRBD1, 5 bases. This CDR3 is built from 16 residues. Trimming took 2 bases from V and 0 from J, leaving 10 bases between them. From germline, CDR1 is MNHEY and CDR2 SVGAGI. CDR3 DNA: TGTGCCAGCAGTTACCAGGGCCGATCGAACACCGGGGAGCTGTTTTTT. Protein: CASSYQGRSNTGELFF.

V is TRBV11-2 and J is TRBJ1-2; 8 bases are a match to TRBD1. CDR3 size: 16 residues. CDR1 is SGHAT, CDR2 FQNNGV, per germline. V dropped 5 bases and J dropped 4; count of bases not matched to a gene: 12. In nucleotides, the CDR3 is TGTGCCAGCAGCCCCGGTCATGGGGACAGGAGCTATGGCTACACCTTC. Translated: CASSPGHGDRSYGYTF.

The V gene is TRBV19, the J gene TRBJ1-1; D is perhaps TRBD1 (5 bases). This CDR3 is 15 amino acids long. V shed 4 bases and J shed 1 base, with 13 bases lying between them. From germline, CDR1 is LNHDA and CDR2 SQIVND (reference sequence). The CDR3 DNA reads TGTGCCAGTAGTAGCAGACAGCCTAAGAACACTGAAGCTTTCTTT. It yields the protein CASSSRQPKNTEAFF.

The chain carries TRBV7-9 and TRBJ2-3; 8 bases agree with TRBD2. CDR3 length equals 15 residues. V was pared by 3 bases and J by 2 bases, with 4 bases of the junction left unmatched. The germline CDR1 and CDR2 sequences are SEHNR and FQNEAQ (reference sequence). CDR3 in DNA: TGTGCCAGCAGCTTTTTGCGGGGGGTCACAGATACGCAGTATTTT. The encoded protein is CASSFLRGVTDTQYF.

The chain combines TRBV7-3 with TRBJ1-2; weak D call: TRBD1 (6 bases). Looked up from germline, CDR1 is SGHTA and CDR2 is FQGTGA. V was shortened by 5 bases and J by 5 bases, with 15 bases between the two germline ends. This CDR3 comprises 14 residues. CDR3 amino acids: CASSPSGGWYGYTF. The CDR3 region has the DNA TGTGCCAGCAGCCCCTCGGGGGGCTGGTATGGCTACACCTTC.

The chain has TRBV10-3 and TRBJ2-7; D is perhaps TRBD1 (6 bases). V lost 5 bases to trimming and J lost 3 bases, with 17 bases between them. The CDR3 is 15 residues long. Looked up from germline, CDR1 is ENHRY and CDR2 is SYGVKD. CDR3 in amino acids: CAISPQTTGNYEQYF. CDR3 nucleotide sequence: TGTGCCATCAGTCCCCAGACCACAGGGAACTACGAGCAGTACTTC.

The chain uses TRBV6-1 and TRBJ2-7; D may be TRBD1 or TRBD2 (6 bases each). CDR1 is MNHNS, CDR2 SASEGT, per germline. This CDR3 spans 14 amino acids. V lost 6 bases and J 0 bases, leaving 12 bases between the germline ends. CDR3 nucleotide sequence: TGTGCCAGCAGCGAACAGGGACTCTCCTACGAGCAGTACTTC. As protein: CASSEQGLSYEQYF.

The chain combines TRBV7-3 with TRBJ2-2; TRBD2 is a possible D gene (6 bases). The V end was cut by 1 base, the J end by 2 bases, with 11 bases between. Looked up from germline, CDR1 is SGHTA and CDR2 is FQGTGA. The CDR3 runs to 16 residues. The CDR3 nucleotides read TGTGCCAGCAGCTTAAACGGGGGAAGAAACACCGGGGAGCTGTTTTTT. Its protein product is CASSLNGGRNTGELFF.

The chain joins TRBV7-2 to TRBJ1-6; no clear D. Trimming shortened V by 5 bases and J by 3 bases, and 14 bases separated the two germline ends. The CDR3 is 16 amino acids. Germline V gene sequence: CDR1 SGHTA, CDR2 FQGNSA. DNA for the CDR3: TGTGCCAGCAGCCCCCGGCGGGCCCACTATAATTCACCCCTCCACTTT. Its protein is CASSPRRAHYNSPLHF. Supplemented by reference TRBV7-2 and TRBJ1-6, the full variable domain reads GAGVSQSPSNKVTEKGKDVELRCDPISGHTALYWYRQSLGQGLEFLIYFQGNSAPDKSGLPSDRFSAERTGGSVSTLTIQRTQQEDSAVYLCASSPRRAHYNSPLHFGNGTRLTVT.

V and J are TRBV5-1 and TRBJ2-1; 9 bases agree with TRBD1. This CDR3 spans 15 amino acids. CDR1 is SGHRS and CDR2 is YFSETQ in the germline V gene. Unmatched junction bases numbered 3, after V lost 5 bases and J lost 0 bases. This CDR3 reads CASRQGQGSYNEQFF. The CDR3 DNA is TGCGCCAGCAGACAGGGACAGGGCTCCTACAATGAGCAGTTCTTC. The complete variable domain, with remaining parts taken from reference TRBV5-1 and TRBJ2-1, reads KAGVTQTPRYLIKTRGQQVTLSCSPISGHRSVSWYQQTPGQGLQFLFEYFSETQRNKGNFPGRFSGRQFSNSRSEMNVSTLELGDSALYLCASRQGQGSYNEQFFGPGTRLTVL.

V usage is TRBV2 and J usage is TRBJ1-1; D gene uncertain. Trimming shortened V by 4 bases and J by 4 bases, and 16 bases separated the two germline ends. The CDR3 loop spans 15 amino acids. Germline V gene data show CDR1 as SNHLY and CDR2 as FYNNEI. The CDR3 region is CASSGEHVRGTEAFF. The CDR3 DNA sequence: TGTGCCAGCAGTGGCGAACACGTCCGGGGCACTGAAGCTTTCTTT.

The V gene is TRBV7-8, the J gene TRBJ1-1; D not resolved. The CDR3 contains 12 residues. V dropped 3 bases and J dropped 1 base, with 3 bases sitting between them. Germline assignment: CDR1 SGHVS and CDR2 FQNEAQ. CDR3 sequence: CASSFRNTEAFF. DNA of the CDR3: TGTGCCAGCAGCTTTAGGAACACTGAAGCTTTCTTT. Full variable domain (outside the CDR3, taken from reference TRBV7-8 and TRBJ1-1): GAGVSQSPRYKVAKRGQDVALRCDPISGHVSLFWYQQALGQGPEFLTYFQNEAQLDKSGLPSDRFFAERPEGSVSTLKIQRTQQEDSAVYLCASSFRNTEAFFGQGTRLTVV.

The CDR3 spells CASSPGGRKVAGELFF. DNA of the CDR3: TGTGCCAGCTCTCCGGGAGGGCGGAAGGTTGCCGGGGAGCTGTTTTTT. V and J are TRBV11-2 and TRBJ2-2; 8 bases are a match to TRBD2. Germline V gives CDR1 SGHAT, CDR2 FQNNGV. This CDR3 region has 16 residues. After removal of 8 bases from V and 6 bases from J, the junction contained 14 bases not matched to a gene.

V is TRBV7-8 and J is TRBJ2-2, with 7 nucleotides matching TRBD1. V was clipped by 6 bases and J by 2 bases; unmatched bases: 9. In germline, CDR1 is SGHVS, CDR2 FQNEAQ. The CDR3 runs to 16 residues. CDR3 residues: CASSGTVTFNTGELFF. The CDR3 DNA reads TGTGCCAGCAGTGGGACAGTAACTTTTAACACCGGGGAGCTGTTTTTT.

This clone was counted between two and nine times. This rearrangement joins TRBV4-3 to TRBJ2-2, with 9 bases identical to TRBD1. V was pared by 5 bases and J by 7 bases, with 11 bases of the junction left unmatched. The germline V gene encodes CDR1 LGHNA and CDR2 YSLEER. The CDR3 runs 16 residues. CDR3 sequence reads: CASSTRTGDQDGELFF. CDR3 in DNA: TGCGCCAGCAGCACCCGGACAGGGGATCAGGACGGGGAGCTGTTTTTT.

The V and J genes are TRBV18 and TRBJ2-7; D possibly corresponds to TRBD1 (6 bases). CDR3 length: 13 residues. The germline V and J ends were trimmed by 3 bases and 6 bases, with 12 bases remaining between them. The V gene's germline CDR1 is KGHSH and CDR2 LQKENI. CDR3 amino acids: CASSPTGFGEQYF. DNA for the CDR3: TGTGCCAGCTCACCCACAGGGTTCGGCGAGCAGTACTTC.

V usage is TRBV19 and J usage is TRBJ1-5; tentative D call: TRBD1 (5 bases). The germline V and J ends were trimmed by 5 bases and 3 bases, with 20 bases remaining between them. Germline assignment: CDR1 LNHDA and CDR2 SQIVND (reference sequence). CDR3 length: 17 amino acids. The CDR3 here is CASSSLPGRIVNQPQHF. As DNA, the CDR3 is TGTGCCAGTAGTTCTCTCCCAGGGAGGATAGTCAATCAGCCCCAGCATTTT. Full variable domain (missing parts from reference TRBV19 and TRBJ1-5): DGGITQSPKYLFRKEGQNVTLSCEQNLNHDAMYWYRQDPGQGLRLIYYSQIVNDFQKGDIAEGYSVSREKKESFPLTVTSAQKNPTAFYLCASSSLPGRIVNQPQHFGDGTRLSIL.

This chain uses TRBV18 with TRBJ2-7, with no clear D. Germline V CDR1 and CDR2: KGHSH, LQKENI. CDR3 length: 14 amino acids. V lost 0 bases and J 5 bases, leaving 11 bases between the germline ends. The DNA for the CDR3 is TGTGCCAGCTCACCACCGGGCAGGTGGGACGAGCAGTACTTC. It translates to CASSPPGRWDEQYF.

The chain is built from TRBV11-2 and TRBJ2-3; D gene ambiguous. From germline, CDR1 is SGHAT and CDR2 FQNNGV. The CDR3 totals 16 residues. V was clipped by 4 bases and J by 5 bases, with 19 bases between them. CDR3 nucleotide sequence: TGTGCCAGCAGCTCACTAACTTTTCACCCGGGAGATACGCAGTATTTT. This encodes CASSSLTFHPGDTQYF.

The chain joins TRBV6-5 to TRBJ1-5; D call uncertain. V gave up 6 bases and J gave up 9 bases, with 15 bases separating them. Per germline, CDR1 MNHEY and CDR2 SVGAGI. CDR3 size: 13 residues. CDR3 nucleotides: TGTGCCAGCAGAAGTGAGGTGGTCTCGCCCCAGCATTTT. Its protein is CASRSEVVSPQHF.

This clone turned up a few times. The chain recombines TRBV5-4 with TRBJ2-4, with 8 nucleotides matching TRBD2. The CDR3 covers 14 residues. Germline V gene sequence: CDR1 SGHNT, CDR2 YYREEE (reference sequence). V gave up 5 bases and J gave up 4 bases; unmatched junction bases: 5. CDR3 coding DNA: TGTGCCAGCAGACGGGGGGGCGGGAAAAACATTCAGTACTTC. Amino acid sequence: CASRRGGGKNIQYF.

V usage is TRBV29-1 and J usage is TRBJ2-3; TRBD1 aligns across 8 bases. This CDR3 is 17 amino acids long. V dropped 3 bases and J dropped 4; count of bases not matched to a gene: 15. Germline V CDR1 and CDR2: SQVTM, ANQGSEA. CDR3 sequence reads: CSVDNPRAGGASDTQYF. CDR3 DNA sequence: TGCAGCGTTGATAATCCCAGGGCAGGGGGCGCATCAGATACGCAGTATTTT.

This CDR3 reads CASSPDRDGGYTF. Here the CDR3 DNA reads TGTGCCAGCAGTCCCGACAGGGATGGAGGCTACACCTTC. The rearrangement links TRBV6-5 to TRBJ1-2; the match to TRBD1 covers 7 bases. The CDR3 has 13 residues. V shed 5 bases and J 8 bases; nucleotides not matched to a gene: 8. The germline gives CDR1 MNHEY, CDR2 SVGAGI.